The T cell receptor (beta chain) under discussion was sequenced for a study of response to subunit inactivated influenza vaccine. General study findings and limits: Authors suggested few new T cells are recruited by each seasonal influenza vaccination.

Germline V gives CDR1 LGHDT, CDR2 YNNKEL (reference sequence). Trimming left V 3 bases short and J 1 base short, with 6 bases between. The CDR3 totals 13 residues. TCRdb used MiXCR to reprocess the RT-PCR reads, holding one entry per CDR3 protein. The sample shows roughly 700,000 distinct CDR3 sequences, approximately 15% of them seen only once. This clonotype was observed a few times. As yet, its antigen is unknown. A single base separates this from a much larger clone, so it may be a read error. The genes are TRBV3-1 and TRBJ1-1; D unclear. This material consisted of PBMCs from blood, taken roughly 15 days before vaccination. This TCR was recovered from a man in his fifties who received an inactivated influenza vaccine. CDR3 DNA sequence: TGTGCCAGCAGCCACGTCCCGAACACTGAAGCTTTCTTT. Its translation is CASSHVPNTEAFF.